These 17 T cell receptor delta chains were all obtained from the same sample, sequenced in a study of gamma-delta T cells after stem cell transplantation. TCRdb re-called the RT-PCR reads with CATT. The table shows 10,000 to 12,000 delta-chain clones, with about 38% occurring only once. The sample taken for sequencing was gamma-delta T cells. These receptors originate from a human donor. It is not recorded whose cells these are; they may come from a transplant donor.

With respect to this clone: An end of the junction does not agree with germline; a read error may underlie this. The rearrangement joins TRDV2 to TRDJ3, with 7 bases identical to TRDD3. This CDR3 spans 15 amino acids. The germline CDR1 and CDR2 sequences are GEAIGNYY and EKD. CDR3 in DNA: TGTGCCTGTGACTTGGGGATAGGGGACACCCTACAGATGTTTTTC. Translation: CACDLGIGDTLQMFF.

About this clone: A read error may produce the germline difference seen at one junction end. This sequence joins TRDV2 and TRDJ3, with TRDD3 matching 7 bases. Germline-derived CDR1 and CDR2 are GEAIGNYY and EKD. The CDR3 is made up of 17 amino acids. The chain's CDR3 is CACDTWDTSWDTRHMFF. CDR3 sequence (DNA): TGTGCCTGTGACACGTGGGATACCTCCTGGGACACCCGACATATGTTTTTC.

This clone turned up a few times. The sample holds other DNA sequences that translate to the same CDR3. The chain combines TRDV1 with TRDJ1; maybe TRDD2 (6 bases). This CDR3 spans 22 amino acids. Trimming took 2 bases from V and 0 from J, leaving 31 bases between them. Germline values: CDR1 TSWWSYY, CDR2 QGS. CDR3 sequence (DNA): TGTGCTCTTGGGGAATTCAATCCTACGCTCGTTGGAGGGTCCTGGTACACCGATAAACTCATCTTT. The encoded protein is CALGEFNPTLVGGSWYTDKLIF.

This clone was observed a few times. V gene TRDV1 combines with J gene TRDJ1; 9 positions agree with TRDD3. J was trimmed by 2 bases and V by 1 base; bases with no gene match: 14. Looked up from germline, CDR1 is TSWWSYY and CDR2 is QGS. The CDR3 totals 19 residues. The CDR3 reads CALGEPPGSTGGKTDKLIF. Here the CDR3 DNA reads TGTGCTCTTGGGGAACCCCCAGGCTCTACTGGGGGAAAAACCGATAAACTCATCTTT.

The V gene is TRDV2, the J gene TRDJ3; 8 bases align to TRDD3. CDR3 length: 19 residues. The V segment lost 0 bases and the J segment 0 bases; nucleotides outside the gene matches: 6. Germline loops: CDR1 GEAIGNYY, CDR2 EKD. The DNA of the CDR3 is TGTGCCTGTGACACCTGGGGATACTCTCTCTCCTGGGACACCCGACAGATGTTTTTC. Translated: CACDTWGYSLSWDTRQMFF.

This clone was observed a handful of times. Here the CDR3 DNA reads TGTGCTCTTGGATTTCCTTCCCTTGAGTACTGGGGGATACGTCTAGGCGTACGGTACACCGATAAACTCATCTTT. Translation: CALGFPSLEYWGIRLGVRYTDKLIF. The V call is TRDV1, the J call TRDJ1; 13 bases agree with TRDD3. The CDR3 covers 25 residues. With 6 bases clipped from V and 0 bases from J, the junction kept 31 bases outside the gene matches. CDR1 and CDR2 from the germline V gene are TSWWSYY and QGS.

This clone was counted only a few times. The J gene is TRDJ1, the V gene TRDV3, with 12 nucleotides matching TRDD3. Germline V gives CDR1 TVYSNPD, CDR2 GDNSRS (reference sequence). The CDR3 is 18 amino acids. CDR3 nucleotides: TGTGCGATTTCCTACGACTGGGGGATACCTTTCGGGCCCGATAAACTCATCTTT. This sequence encodes CAISYDWGIPFGPDKLIF. The full variable domain, rest sourced from reference TRDV3 and TRDJ1, is CDKVTQSSPDQTVASGSEVVLLCTYDTVYSNPDLFWYRIRPDYSFQFVFYGDNSRSEGADFTQGRFSVKHILTQKAFHLVISPVRTEDSATYYCAISYDWGIPFGPDKLIFGKGTRVTVEP.

On this clone: One base away lies a much larger clone, so this may be a sequencing read error. Other DNA sequences of this sample code for an identical CDR3. This chain links TRDV2 with TRDJ1, with 7 bases identical to TRDD3. CDR1 and CDR2 from the germline V gene are GEAIGNYY and EKD. The CDR3 sequence is 17 residues long. The junction had 11 bases not matched to a gene; V was cut back by 2 bases and J by 0 bases. The CDR3 coding sequence is TGTGCCTGTGACAGTACTGGAGGATACGGGTACACCGATAAACTCATCTTT. It specifies CACDSTGGYGYTDKLIF.

This clone was detected only a few times. The chain has TRDV2 and TRDJ1, with 7 positions matching TRDD3. J gave up 0 bases and V 3 bases, and 27 bases lay outside the gene matches. From germline, CDR1 is GEAIGNYY and CDR2 EKD. The CDR3 sequence is 22 residues long. CDR3 sequence (DNA): TGTGCCTGTGACTCTGTCTCGGAGTGGGGTACTGGGGTACCTGCGCACACCGATAAACTCATCTTT. The encoded protein is CACDSVSEWGTGVPAHTDKLIF.

A remark on this clone: A much bigger clone sits one base away, suggesting this may be a read error. This sequence joins TRDV2 and TRDJ3; TRDD3 aligns across 8 bases. The CDR3 has 22 amino acids. Germline CDR1 reads GEAIGNYY; CDR2 reads EKD. The ends lost 2 bases at V and 1 base at J; junction bases unmatched: 18. CDR3 sequence: CACDSSLLGAPRKSWDTRQMFF. DNA for the CDR3: TGTGCCTGTGACAGCTCCTTACTGGGGGCCCCCCGAAAATCCTGGGACACCCGACAGATGTTTTTC.

This clone turned up a few times. V and J are TRDV1 and TRDJ1; 11 bases are a match to TRDD3. Per the germline V gene, CDR1 is TSWWSYY and CDR2 is QGS. The ends lost 2 bases at V and 2 bases at J; junction bases unmatched: 7. The CDR3 extends over 17 amino acids. The CDR3 nucleotides are TGTGCTCTTGGGGAATTTTCCTACTGGGGGATAACCGATAAACTCATCTTT. It yields the protein CALGEFSYWGITDKLIF.

A few counts support this clone. The CDR3 region is CALGEPPETGGYCPDKLIF. The CDR3 coding sequence is TGTGCTCTTGGGGAACCCCCAGAAACTGGGGGATACTGCCCCGATAAACTCATCTTT. The rearrangement joins TRDV1 to TRDJ1; 12 nucleotides agree with TRDD3. The V gene's germline CDR1 is TSWWSYY and CDR2 QGS. V shed 1 base, J shed 3 bases, and the junction held 12 bases outside the gene matches. The CDR3 loop spans 19 amino acids.

This clone was seen more than once but under ten times. The V gene is TRDV1, the J gene TRDJ1; possibly TRDD3 for D (6 bases). Germline CDR1 and CDR2: TSWWSYY and QGS. V was clipped by 1 base and J by 2 bases, with 17 bases between them. The CDR3 runs to 17 residues. In DNA, the CDR3 is TGTGCTCTTGGGGAACCGCTCAGGGGGGGAAGGACCGATAAACTCATCTTT. Amino acid sequence: CALGEPLRGGRTDKLIF.

This chain connects TRDV3 to TRDJ1; the D gene is possibly TRDD2 (7 bases). V was cut by 3 bases and J by 1 base, with 24 bases left in between. The CDR3 consists of 17 residues. Germline CDR1 reads TVYSNPD; CDR2 reads GDNSRS (reference sequence). As DNA, the CDR3 is TGTGCCTTGGGGTTCCTACTACCAGCGGGGATCACCGATAAACTCATCTTT. Translated: CALGFLLPAGITDKLIF.

As for this clone: This CDR3 is also generated by other DNA sequences in the sample. This chain uses TRAV29/DV5 with TRDJ1; 13 bases match TRDD3. This CDR3 has 19 amino acids. In germline, CDR1 is NSMFDY, CDR2 ISSIKDK. V lost 0 bases and J lost 2; bases outside the gene matches: 13. CDR3 sequence (DNA): TGTGCAGCAAGCGGCTACCGACTGGGGGATACGGCCACTACCGATAAACTCATCTTT. This sequence encodes CAASGYRLGDTATTDKLIF.

This chain links TRDV1 with TRDJ1; maybe TRDD3 (6 bases). The germline V gene has CDR1 TSWWSYY and CDR2 QGS. The V end was cut by 2 bases, the J end by 4 bases, with 20 bases between. CDR3 size: 17 residues. CDR3 nucleotides: TGTGCTCTTGGGGAAGGAAATCCTGGGGATCTCTTCGATAAACTCATCTTT. Protein product: CALGEGNPGDLFDKLIF.

By its share, this clone is medium-sized. The chain uses TRDV2 and TRDJ3, with 11 bases identical to TRDD3. The V gene's germline CDR1 is GEAIGNYY and CDR2 EKD. J lost 3 bases, V lost 3 bases, and 0 bases had no gene match. The CDR3 sequence is 16 residues long. CDR3 sequence: CACDWGIRWDTRQMFF. The CDR3 DNA reads TGTGCCTGTGACTGGGGGATACGCTGGGACACCCGACAGATGTTTTTC.